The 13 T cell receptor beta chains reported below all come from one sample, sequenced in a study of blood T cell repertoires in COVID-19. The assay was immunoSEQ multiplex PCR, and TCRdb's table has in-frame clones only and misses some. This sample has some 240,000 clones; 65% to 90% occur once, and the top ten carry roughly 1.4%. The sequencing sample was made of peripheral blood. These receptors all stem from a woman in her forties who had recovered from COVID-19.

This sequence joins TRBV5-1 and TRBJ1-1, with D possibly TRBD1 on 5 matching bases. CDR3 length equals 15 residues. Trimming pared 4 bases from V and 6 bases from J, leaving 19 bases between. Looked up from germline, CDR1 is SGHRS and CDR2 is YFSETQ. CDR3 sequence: CASSPALGRTAEAFF. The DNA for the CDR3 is TGCGCCAGCAGCCCGGCCTTGGGGCGTACGGCTGAAGCTTTCTTT.

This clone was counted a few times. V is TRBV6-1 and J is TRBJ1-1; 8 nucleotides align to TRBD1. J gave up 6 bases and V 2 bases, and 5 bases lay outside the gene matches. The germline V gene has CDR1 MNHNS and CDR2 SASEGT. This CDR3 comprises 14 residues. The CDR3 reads CASSERTGWSEAFF. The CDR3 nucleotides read TGTGCCAGCAGTGAACGGACAGGGTGGTCTGAAGCTTTCTTT.

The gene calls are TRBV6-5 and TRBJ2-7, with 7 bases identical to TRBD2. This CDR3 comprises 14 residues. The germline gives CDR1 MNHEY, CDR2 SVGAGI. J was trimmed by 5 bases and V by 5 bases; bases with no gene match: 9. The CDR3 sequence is CASSLWGGYNEQYF. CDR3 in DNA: TGTGCCAGCAGTCTATGGGGAGGGTATAACGAGCAGTACTTC.

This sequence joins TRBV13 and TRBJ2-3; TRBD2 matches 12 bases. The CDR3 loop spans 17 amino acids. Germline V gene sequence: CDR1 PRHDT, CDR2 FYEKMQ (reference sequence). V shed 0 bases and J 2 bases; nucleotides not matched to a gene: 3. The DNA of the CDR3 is TGTGCCAGCAGCTTAGGACTAGCGGGGGGCAACACAGATACGCAGTATTTT. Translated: CASSLGLAGGNTDTQYF.

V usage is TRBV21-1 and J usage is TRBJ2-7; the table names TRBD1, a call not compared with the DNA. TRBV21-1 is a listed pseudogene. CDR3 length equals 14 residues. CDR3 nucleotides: TGTGCCAGCAGCAATCCCAGGGCAGGGTTGGGGCAGTACTTC. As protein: CASSNPRAGLGQYF.

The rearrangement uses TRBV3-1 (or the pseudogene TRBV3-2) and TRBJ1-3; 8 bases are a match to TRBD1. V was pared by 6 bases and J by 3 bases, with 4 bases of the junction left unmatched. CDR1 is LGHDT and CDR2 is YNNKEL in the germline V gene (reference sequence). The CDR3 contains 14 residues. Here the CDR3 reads CASSLTGDGNTIYF. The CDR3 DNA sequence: TGTGCCAGCAGTCTGACAGGGGATGGAAACACCATATATTTT.

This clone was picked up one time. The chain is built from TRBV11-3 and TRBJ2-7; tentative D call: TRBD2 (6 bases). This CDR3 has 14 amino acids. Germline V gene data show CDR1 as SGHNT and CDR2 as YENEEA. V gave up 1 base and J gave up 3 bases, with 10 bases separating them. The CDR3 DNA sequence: TGTGCCAGCAGCTTAGGCTTAGCGGACTACGAGCAGTACTTC. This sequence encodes CASSLGLADYEQYF.

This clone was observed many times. The CDR3 DNA follows: TGCGCCAGCAGCCAAACAGACCCGAACACTGAAGCTTTCTTT. Amino acids: CASSQTDPNTEAFF. This chain uses TRBV4-1 with TRBJ1-1; D uncertain. V dropped 2 bases and J dropped 1 base, with 8 bases sitting between them. CDR3 length: 14 amino acids. CDR1 is MGHRA and CDR2 is YSYEKL in the germline V gene.

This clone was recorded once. CDR3 sequence reads: CASSSRTATYEQYF. CDR3 nucleotides: TGCGCCAGCAGTTCCCGGACTGCTACCTACGAGCAGTACTTC. This rearrangement joins TRBV10-2 to TRBJ2-7, with D perhaps TRBD2 (5 bases). The CDR3 is 14 residues long. Germline V gene sequence: CDR1 WSHSY, CDR2 SAAADI. V dropped 5 bases and J dropped 2 bases, with 13 bases sitting between them.

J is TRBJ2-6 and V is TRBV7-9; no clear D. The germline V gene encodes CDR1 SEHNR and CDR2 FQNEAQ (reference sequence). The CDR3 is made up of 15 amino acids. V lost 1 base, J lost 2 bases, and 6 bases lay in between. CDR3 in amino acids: CASSLEITGANVLTF. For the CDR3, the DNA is TGTGCCAGCAGCTTAGAAATCACTGGGGCCAACGTCCTGACTTTC.

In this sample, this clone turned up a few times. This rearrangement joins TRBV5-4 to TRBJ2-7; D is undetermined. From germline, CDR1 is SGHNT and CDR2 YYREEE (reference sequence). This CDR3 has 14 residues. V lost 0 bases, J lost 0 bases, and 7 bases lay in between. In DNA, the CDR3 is TGTGCCAGCAGCTTGGACATCCGCTCCTACGAGCAGTACTTC. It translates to CASSLDIRSYEQYF.

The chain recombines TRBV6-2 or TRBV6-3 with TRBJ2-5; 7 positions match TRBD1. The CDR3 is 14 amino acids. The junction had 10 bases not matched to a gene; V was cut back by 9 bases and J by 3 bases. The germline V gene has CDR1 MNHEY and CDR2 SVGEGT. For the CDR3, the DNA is TGTGCCAGTAGTCGGACCGGGACAGAAGAGACCCAGTACTTC. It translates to CASSRTGTEETQYF.

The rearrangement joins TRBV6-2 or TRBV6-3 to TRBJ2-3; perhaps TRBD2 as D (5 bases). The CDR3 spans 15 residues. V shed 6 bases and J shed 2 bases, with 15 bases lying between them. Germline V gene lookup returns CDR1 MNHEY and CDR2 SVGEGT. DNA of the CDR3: TGTGCCAGCAGCGACCGGGAAAAATACACAGATACGCAGTATTTT. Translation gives CASSDREKYTDTQYF.